These T cell receptor beta chains were read from a single sample in a study of immune evolution from preneoplasia to lung adenocarcinoma. The assay was immunoSEQ multiplex PCR, and TCRdb's table has in-frame clones only and misses some. Of about 13,000 clones in the sample, 65% to 85% were seen once. Specimen: FFPE minimally invasive lung adenocarcinoma tissue. These receptors all come from a person aged 70 to 85 with lung adenocarcinoma. Each CDR3 is given without its conserved first and last residue. D genes are given only for firm matches.

TRBJ2-3 TRBV30 TRBD2 AWGQRAGATDTQY
TRBJ2-3 TRBV2 TRBD2 ASSEELAGGERTDTQY
TRBJ2-5 TRBV5-5 TRBD2 ASSGGTSVGWGETQY
TRBJ1-1 TRBV30 NA AWSLTGTSEAF
TRBJ1-1 TRBV30 NA AWRSLRDTEAF
TRBJ1-2 TRBV7-9 NA ASTYRSYGYT
TRBJ2-7 TRBV20-1 NA SAMRSYEQY
TRBJ2-2 TRBV2 NA ASSTGIGELF
TRBJ1-2 TRBV27 TRBD1 ASSFLTGQPYYGYT
TRBJ2-6 TRBV27 NA ASSLSWVSGANVLT
TRBJ2-6 TRBV23-1 NA ASSHLQTRPIYRPGANVLT
TRBJ2-7 TRBV19 NA ASKLSTQGYEQY
TRBJ1-1 TRBV11-1 NA ASSWGNTEAF
TRBJ1-1 TRBV5-1 NA ASVRDSKNTEAF
TRBJ1-1 TRBV6-5 NA ASSYLRQNEAF
TRBJ2-1 TRBV2 NA ASSAQGPYNEQF
TRBJ2-2 TRBV30 NA AWNWLAWNTGELF
TRBJ2-5 TRBV2 NA ASSASAQETQY
TRBJ1-4 TRBV28 TRBD1 ASSFTGTGGNEKLF
TRBJ2-3 TRBV5-6 TRBD1 ASSTSTGGDTQY
TRBJ1-2 TRBV7-9 TRBD1 ASSWDSYGYT
TRBJ1-2 TRBV30 TRBD1 AWTGPGQGNYGYT
TRBJ2-3 TRBV29-1 TRBD2 SVAGGGAGGGRKMYTQY
TRBJ2-1 TRBV18 TRBD1 ASSPGQGIRNEQF
TRBJ2-2 TRBV18 TRBD1 ASSPDRDTGELF
TRBJ2-3 TRBV9 NA ASSATPDTQY
TRBJ1-2 TRBV2 NA ASSEWWQEVGRGYT
TRBJ2-7 TRBV30 NA AWSVRLREQY
TRBJ1-2 TRBV11-2 NA ASSLSQGARGYT
TRBJ1-2 TRBV28 TRBD1 ASSRDRGPYGYT
TRBJ2-1 TRBV9 NA ASSTGYNEQF
TRBJ1-1 TRBV20-1 NA SARVNTEAF
TRBJ1-2 TRBV6-5 TRBD1 ASSPTDRAAGYT
TRBJ2-5 TRBV30 TRBD1 AWSVGTGVGY
TRBJ2-2 TRBV30 NA AWSVPDLAAGELF
TRBJ1-1 TRBV28 TRBD1 ASSLGQGAGTEAF
TRBJ2-2 TRBV29-1 TRBD2 SVGLARAGKLF
TRBJ1-5 TRBV27 NA ASWLGPSYSNQPQH
TRBJ2-7 TRBV5-1 NA ASSPRADSYEQY
TRBJ2-7 TRBV19 TRBD2 ASSRTSVTYEQY
TRBJ2-3 TRBV10-3 TRBD2 AIRSMAGGLSADTQY
TRBJ1-4 TRBV5-8 NA ASSLGARKEEKLF
TRBJ2-3 TRBV28 NA ASSPRQGPDTQY
TRBJ1-5 TRBV18 NA ASSPRDIPGPQH
TRBJ1-1 TRBV28 NA ASGGSDGPRAF
TRBJ2-7 TRBV5-1 NA ASRDYLSYEQY
TRBJ2-5 TRBV9 NA ASSVGGDPEETQY
TRBJ2-2 TRBV27 TRBD2 ASREGSGGAGELF